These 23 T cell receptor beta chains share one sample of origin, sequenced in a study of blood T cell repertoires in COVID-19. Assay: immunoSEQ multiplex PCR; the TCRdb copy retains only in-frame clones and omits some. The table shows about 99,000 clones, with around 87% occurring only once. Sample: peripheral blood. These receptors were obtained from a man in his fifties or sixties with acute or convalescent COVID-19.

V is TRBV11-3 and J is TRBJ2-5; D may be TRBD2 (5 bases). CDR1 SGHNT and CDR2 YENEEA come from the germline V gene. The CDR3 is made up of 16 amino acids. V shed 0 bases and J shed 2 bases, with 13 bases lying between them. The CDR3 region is CASSLDILGKQETQYF. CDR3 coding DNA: TGTGCCAGCAGCTTAGACATACTAGGAAAACAAGAGACCCAGTACTTC.

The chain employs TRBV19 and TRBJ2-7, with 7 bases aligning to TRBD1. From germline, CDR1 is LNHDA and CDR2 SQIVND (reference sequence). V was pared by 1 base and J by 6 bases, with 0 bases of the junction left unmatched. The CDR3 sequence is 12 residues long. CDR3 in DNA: TGTGCCAGTAGTATAGGACAGGGCGAGCAGTACTTC. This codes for CASSIGQGEQYF. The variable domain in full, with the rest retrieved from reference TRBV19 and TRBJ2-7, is DGGITQSPKYLFRKEGQNVTLSCEQNLNHDAMYWYRQDPGQGLRLIYYSQIVNDFQKGDIAEGYSVSREKKESFPLTVTSAQKNPTAFYLCASSIGQGEQYFGPGTRLTVT.

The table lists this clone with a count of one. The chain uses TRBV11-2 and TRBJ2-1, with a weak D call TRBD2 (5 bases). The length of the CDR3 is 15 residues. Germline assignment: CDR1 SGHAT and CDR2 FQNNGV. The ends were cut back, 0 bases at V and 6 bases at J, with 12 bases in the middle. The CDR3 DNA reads TGTGCCAGCAGCTTAGACCGCGGGTTCGGCAATGAGCAGTTCTTC. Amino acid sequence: CASSLDRGFGNEQFF. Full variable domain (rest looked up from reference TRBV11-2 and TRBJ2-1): EAGVAQSPRYKIIEKRQSVAFWCNPISGHATLYWYQQILGQGPKLLIQFQNNGVVDDSQLPKDRFSAERLKGVDSTLKIQPAKLEDSAVYLCASSLDRGFGNEQFFGPGTRLTVL.

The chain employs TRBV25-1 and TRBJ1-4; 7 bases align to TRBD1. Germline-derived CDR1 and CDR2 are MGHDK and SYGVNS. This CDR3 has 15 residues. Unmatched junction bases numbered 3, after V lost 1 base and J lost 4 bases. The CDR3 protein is CASSESNRGNEKLFF. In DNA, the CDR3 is TGTGCCAGCAGTGAATCGAACAGGGGTAATGAAAAACTGTTTTTT.

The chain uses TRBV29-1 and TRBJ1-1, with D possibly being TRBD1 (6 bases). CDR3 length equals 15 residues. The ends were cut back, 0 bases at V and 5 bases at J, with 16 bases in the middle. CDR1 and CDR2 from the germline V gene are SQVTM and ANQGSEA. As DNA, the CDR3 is TGCAGCGTTGAAGATCCCTCGGCAGGGGAGACTGAAGCTTTCTTT. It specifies CSVEDPSAGETEAFF. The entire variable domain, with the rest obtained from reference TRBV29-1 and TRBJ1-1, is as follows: SAVISQKPSRDICQRGTSLTIQCQVDSQVTMMFWYRQQPGQSLTLIATANQGSEATYESGFVIDKFPISRPNLTFSTLTVSNMSPEDSSIYLCSVEDPSAGETEAFFGQGTRLTVV.

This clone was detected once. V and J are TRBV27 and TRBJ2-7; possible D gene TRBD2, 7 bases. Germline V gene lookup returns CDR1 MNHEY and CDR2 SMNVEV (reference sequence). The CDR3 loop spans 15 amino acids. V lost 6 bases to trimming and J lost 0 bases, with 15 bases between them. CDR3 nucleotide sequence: TGTGCCAGCAGCCGGAGGGGGGGGTACTCCTACGAGCAGTACTTC. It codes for CASSRRGGYSYEQYF.

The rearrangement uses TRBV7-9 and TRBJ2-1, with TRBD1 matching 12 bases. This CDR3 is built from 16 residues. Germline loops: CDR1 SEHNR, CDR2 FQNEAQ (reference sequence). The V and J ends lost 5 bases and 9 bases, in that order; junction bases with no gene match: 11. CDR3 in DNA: TGTGCCAGCAGCCGTACCGGGACAGGGGGCCTGATTGAGCAGTTCTTC. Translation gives CASSRTGTGGLIEQFF.

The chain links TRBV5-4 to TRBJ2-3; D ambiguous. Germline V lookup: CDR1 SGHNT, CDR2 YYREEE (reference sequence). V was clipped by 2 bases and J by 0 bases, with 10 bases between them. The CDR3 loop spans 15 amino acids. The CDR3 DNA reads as TGTGCCAGCAGCTTAGACCCGAGGAGCACAGATACGCAGTATTTT. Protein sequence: CASSLDPRSTDTQYF.

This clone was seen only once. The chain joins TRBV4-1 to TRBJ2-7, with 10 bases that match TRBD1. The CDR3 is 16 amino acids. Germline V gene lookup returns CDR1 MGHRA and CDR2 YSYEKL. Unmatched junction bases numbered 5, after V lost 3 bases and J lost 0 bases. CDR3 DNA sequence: TGCGCCAGCAGCCACAGGACAGGGGGGACCTCCTACGAGCAGTACTTC. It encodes CASSHRTGGTSYEQYF.

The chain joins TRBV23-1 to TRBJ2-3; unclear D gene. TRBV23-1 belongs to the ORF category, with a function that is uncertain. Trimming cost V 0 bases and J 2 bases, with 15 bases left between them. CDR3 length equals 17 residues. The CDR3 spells CASSQSKPPNYTDTQYF. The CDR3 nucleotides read TGCGCCAGCAGTCAATCGAAGCCTCCCAACTACACAGATACGCAGTATTTT.

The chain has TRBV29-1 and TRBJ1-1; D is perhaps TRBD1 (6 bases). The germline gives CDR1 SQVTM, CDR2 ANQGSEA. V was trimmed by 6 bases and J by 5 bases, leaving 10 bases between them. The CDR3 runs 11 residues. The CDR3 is CSVTGRTEAFF. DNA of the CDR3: TGCAGCGTCACAGGGAGAACTGAAGCTTTCTTT.

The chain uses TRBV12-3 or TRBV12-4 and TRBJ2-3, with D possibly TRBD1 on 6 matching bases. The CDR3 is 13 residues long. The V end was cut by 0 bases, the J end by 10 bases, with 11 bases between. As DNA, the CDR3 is TGTGCCAGCAGTTTAGCGCAAAGGGGGTCGCAGTATTTT. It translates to CASSLAQRGSQYF.

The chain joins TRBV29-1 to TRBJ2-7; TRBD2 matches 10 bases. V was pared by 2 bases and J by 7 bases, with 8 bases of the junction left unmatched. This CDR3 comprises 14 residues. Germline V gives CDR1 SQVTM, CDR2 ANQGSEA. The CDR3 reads CSVESLAGVREQYF. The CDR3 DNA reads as TGCAGCGTTGAATCCCTAGCGGGAGTAAGGGAGCAGTACTTC.

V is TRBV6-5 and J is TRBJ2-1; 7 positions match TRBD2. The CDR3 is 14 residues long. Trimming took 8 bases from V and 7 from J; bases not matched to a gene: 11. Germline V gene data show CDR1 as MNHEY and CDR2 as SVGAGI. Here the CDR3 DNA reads TGTGCCAGCTCCACCCTTGGCGGGAGAAATGAGCAGTTCTTC. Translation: CASSTLGGRNEQFF.

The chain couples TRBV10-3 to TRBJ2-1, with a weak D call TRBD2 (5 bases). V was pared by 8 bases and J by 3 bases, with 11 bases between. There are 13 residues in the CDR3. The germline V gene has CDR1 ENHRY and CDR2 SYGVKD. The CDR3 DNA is TGTGCCATCGGGCCCCGGGACTACAATGAGCAGTTCTTC. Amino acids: CAIGPRDYNEQFF.

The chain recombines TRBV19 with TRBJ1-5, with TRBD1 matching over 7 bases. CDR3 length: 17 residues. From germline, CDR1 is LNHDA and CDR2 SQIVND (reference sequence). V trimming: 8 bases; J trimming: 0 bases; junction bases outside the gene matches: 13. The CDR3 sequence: CASVFGQGGISNQPQHF. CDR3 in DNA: TGTGCCAGTGTTTTTGGTCAGGGGGGTATTAGCAATCAGCCCCAGCATTTT.

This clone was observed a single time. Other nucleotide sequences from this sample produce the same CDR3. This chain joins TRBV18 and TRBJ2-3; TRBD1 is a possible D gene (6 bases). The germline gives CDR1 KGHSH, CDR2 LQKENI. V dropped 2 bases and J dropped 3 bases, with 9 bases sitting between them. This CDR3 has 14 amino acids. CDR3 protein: CASSPSTGTDTQYF. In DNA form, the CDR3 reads TGTGCCAGCTCACCATCAACAGGGACAGATACGCAGTATTTT.

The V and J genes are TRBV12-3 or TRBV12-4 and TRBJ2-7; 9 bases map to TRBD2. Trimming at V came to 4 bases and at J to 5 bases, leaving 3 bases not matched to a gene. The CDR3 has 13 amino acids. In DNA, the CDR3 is TGTGCCAGCAGTTCGAGCGGGAGGCACGAGCAGTACTTC. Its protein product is CASSSSGRHEQYF.

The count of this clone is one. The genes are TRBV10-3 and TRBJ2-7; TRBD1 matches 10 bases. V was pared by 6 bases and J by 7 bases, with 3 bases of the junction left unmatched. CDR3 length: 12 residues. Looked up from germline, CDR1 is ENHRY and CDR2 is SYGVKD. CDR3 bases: TGTGCCATCAGCGGGACAGGGGTAGAGCAGTACTTC. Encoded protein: CAISGTGVEQYF.

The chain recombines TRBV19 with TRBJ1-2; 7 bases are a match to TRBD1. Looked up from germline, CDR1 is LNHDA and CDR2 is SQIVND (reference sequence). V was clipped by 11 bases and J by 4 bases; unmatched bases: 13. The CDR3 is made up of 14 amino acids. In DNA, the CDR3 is TGTGCCTCAGGAGTGGGACAGTCCGTCTATGGCTACACCTTC. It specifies CASGVGQSVYGYTF. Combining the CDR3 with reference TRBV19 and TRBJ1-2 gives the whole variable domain DGGITQSPKYLFRKEGQNVTLSCEQNLNHDAMYWYRQDPGQGLRLIYYSQIVNDFQKGDIAEGYSVSREKKESFPLTVTSAQKNPTAFYLCASGVGQSVYGYTFGSGTRLTVV.

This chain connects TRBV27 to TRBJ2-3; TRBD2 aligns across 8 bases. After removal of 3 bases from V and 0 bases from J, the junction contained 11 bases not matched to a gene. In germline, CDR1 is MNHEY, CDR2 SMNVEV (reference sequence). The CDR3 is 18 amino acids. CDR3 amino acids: CASSLPNPPSGSTDTQYF. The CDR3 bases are TGTGCCAGCAGTTTGCCGAACCCGCCTAGCGGGAGCACAGATACGCAGTATTTT.

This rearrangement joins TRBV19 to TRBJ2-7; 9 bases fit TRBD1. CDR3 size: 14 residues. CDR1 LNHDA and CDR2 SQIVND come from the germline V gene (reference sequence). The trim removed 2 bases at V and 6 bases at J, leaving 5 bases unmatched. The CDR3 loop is CASSIWDRDPEQYF. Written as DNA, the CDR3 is TGTGCCAGTAGTATATGGGACAGGGATCCCGAGCAGTACTTC.

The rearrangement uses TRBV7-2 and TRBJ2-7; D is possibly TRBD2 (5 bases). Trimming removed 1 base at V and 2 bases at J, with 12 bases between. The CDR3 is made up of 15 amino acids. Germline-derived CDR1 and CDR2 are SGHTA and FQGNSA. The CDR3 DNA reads TGTGCCAGCAGCTTAGGTCCGGGGTTCACCTACGAGCAGTACTTC. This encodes CASSLGPGFTYEQYF.